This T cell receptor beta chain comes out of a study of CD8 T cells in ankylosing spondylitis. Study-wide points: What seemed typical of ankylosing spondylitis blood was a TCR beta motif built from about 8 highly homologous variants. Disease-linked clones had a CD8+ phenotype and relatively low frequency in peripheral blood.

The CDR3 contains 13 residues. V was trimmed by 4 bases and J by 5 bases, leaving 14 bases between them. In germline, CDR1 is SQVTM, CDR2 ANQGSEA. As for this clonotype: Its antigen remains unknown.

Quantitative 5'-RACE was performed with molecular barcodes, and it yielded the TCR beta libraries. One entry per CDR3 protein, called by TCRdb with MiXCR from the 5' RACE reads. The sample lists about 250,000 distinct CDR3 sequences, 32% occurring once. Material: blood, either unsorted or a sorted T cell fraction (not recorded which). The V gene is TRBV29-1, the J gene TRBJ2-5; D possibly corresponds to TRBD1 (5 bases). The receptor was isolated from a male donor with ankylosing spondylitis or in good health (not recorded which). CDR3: CSVVQGAGETQYF. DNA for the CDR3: TGCAGCGTTGTCCAGGGCGCAGGGGAGACCCAGTACTTC.